This T cell receptor beta chain stems from a study of beta chain features in type 1 diabetes. A word on this clone: Antigen specificity is unknown.

The entirety of the isolated RNA underwent reverse transcription, so expressed TCRB transcripts were sequenced. The table came from immunoSEQ multiplex PCR; TCRdb's copy has only in-frame clones and leaves some out. Among tens of thousands of clones listed, roughly half were seen once. Regarding the study as a whole: In every one of the four CD4+ subsets, TCRB CDR3s were moderately but significantly shorter in Type 1 diabetes patients. Naive, central memory and Treg TCRB repertoires seemed to resemble each other more closely in patients than they did in healthy donors.

This TCR was recovered from a man in his thirties or forties with type 1 diabetes. Sequences were obtained from central memory CD4+ T cells from blood.

The CDR3 loop is CASKEQGATEAFF. The CDR3 DNA sequence: TGCGCCAGCAAAGAACAGGGGGCGACTGAAGCTTTCTTT. The rearrangement links TRBV5-1 to TRBJ1-1, with 9 bases aligning to TRBD1. V was clipped by 6 bases and J by 5 bases; unmatched bases: 5. Germline CDR1 reads SGHRS; CDR2 reads YFSETQ. This CDR3 has 13 amino acids.